This T cell receptor beta chain was recovered during a study of human T cells and chemical hapten exposure. Across the study: Across samples, TCR yields varied, mostly owing to small differences in pooled library volumes. Study-level results: The count of PT1 expanded TCRs correlated positively with patch test score.

This clonotype showed up just a few times. Antigen: not known. As to time point: patch test 2, 6 weeks after DPC sensitization. Treatment given: therapeutic diphenylcyclopropenone sensitization with weekly scalp DPC. One entry per CDR3 protein, called by TCRdb with MiXCR from the RACE reads. This table has around 360,000 distinct CDR3 sequences, over 6% appearing once. V was pared by 1 base and J by 0 bases, with 11 bases between. CDR1 and CDR2 (germline): SNHLY, FYNNEI. CDR3 length: 16 residues. The source is a young woman with alopecia areata. Some clones in this sample may be carry-over from other donors' samples. The chain has TRBV2 and TRBJ2-3; weak D call: TRBD1 (5 bases). The specimen comprised whole blood, sampled in connection with sensitization to the hapten diphenylcyclopropenone (DPC). CDR3 loop: CASSEEGRASTDTQYF. The CDR3 coding sequence is TGTGCCAGCAGTGAAGAGGGCAGGGCTAGCACAGATACGCAGTATTTT.